This T cell receptor beta chain was identified in a study of cytomegalovirus exposure and HLA in healthy donors. As regards this clone: Its antigen is not identified.

Study findings and constraints: Subsequent analysis of the roughly 120 validation repertoires found a tendency for first-cohort TCR clusters to co-occur. In vitro experiments confirmed that a few CMV-associated chains were specific for CMV antigens.

Sequencing used immunoSEQ multiplex PCR; TCRdb keeps in-frame clones, though not all of them. The data contain about 150,000 clones, approximately 86% of them singletons. Trimming removed 7 bases from V and 5 bases from J; junction bases left unmatched: 9. The CDR3 contains 14 residues. Germline V CDR1 and CDR2: SGHRS, YFSETQ. This chain uses TRBV5-1 with TRBJ2-3; TRBD2 matches 8 bases. The sequenced sample consisted of PBMCs. This TCR derives from a human donor in good health. The CDR3 here is CASRAGEARDTQYF. CDR3 DNA: TGCGCCAGCCGAGCGGGAGAAGCACGAGATACGCAGTATTTT.